A single sample gave rise to the 3 T cell receptor beta chains below, sequenced in a study of blood T cell repertoires in COVID-19. TCRdb's copy holds only in-frame clones and misses some; the assay was immunoSEQ multiplex PCR. The table lists about 160,000 clones, more than 75% of them singletons. The specimen sequenced was peripheral blood. The receptors were gathered from a man aged 55 to 70 with COVID-19, enrolled during active disease.

This clone has a single count. This chain connects TRBV7-3 to TRBJ2-7; D remains ambiguous. CDR1 and CDR2 (germline): SGHTA, FQGTGA. This CDR3 has 12 amino acids. Trimming left V 5 bases short and J 3 bases short, with 8 bases between. CDR3: CASSHPGYEQYF. DNA for the CDR3: TGTGCCAGCAGCCATCCGGGCTACGAGCAGTACTTC.

This chain uses TRBV13 with TRBJ2-7; a weak D match, TRBD1 (6 bases). The CDR3 runs 16 residues. CDR1 PRHDT and CDR2 FYEKMQ come from the germline V gene (reference sequence). Trimming shortened V by 2 bases and J by 10 bases, and 24 bases separated the two germline ends. CDR3 residues: CASSLSGWTATSEQYF. The CDR3 DNA is TGTGCCAGCAGCTTAAGCGGCTGGACAGCTACCTCAGAACAGTACTTC.

The chain has TRBV7-2 and TRBJ1-3; D is unclear. This CDR3 contains 15 residues. Trimming removed 1 base at V and 4 bases at J, with 11 bases between. The germline CDR1 and CDR2 sequences are SGHTA and FQGNSA. This CDR3 is CASSLDVGGGNTIYF. The CDR3 nucleotides read TGTGCCAGCAGCTTAGATGTGGGCGGGGGAAACACCATATATTTT.